Listed here is a single T cell receptor (beta chain). Its antigen is undetermined. The junction and the germline gene differ at one end; a read error may be behind it. TCRdb itself ran the reads through MiXCR, one entry per CDR3 protein. The sample has 600,000 to 700,000 distinct CDR3 sequences; around 31% are singletons. The data were obtained in a study of T cell repertoires in cytomegalovirus infection. About the research overall: Public TCR beta signatures marked donors with CMV infection and the matching HLA.

The CDR3 covers 15 residues. Looked up from germline, CDR1 is SGHTA and CDR2 is FQGNSA. The source is a human donor in good health (CMV status not recorded). Some clones in this sample may be carry-over from other donors' samples. The sample in question was cultured PBMCs, obtained from culture after CMV antigen stimulation. J is TRBJ1-3 and V is TRBV7-2; D gene ambiguous. CDR3 nucleotide sequence: TGTGCCAGCACCTTATATATCGGCTCTGGAAACACCATATATTTT. Protein product: CASTLYIGSGNTIYF.